Each of the 23 T cell receptor beta chains below was sequenced from the same sample in a study of shared clonotypes between healthy human individuals. Sequencing was performed with immunoSEQ multiplex PCR; in TCRdb, only in-frame clones are kept and a portion is missing. The sample consists of a few hundred thousand clones, roughly 85% of them appearing once. The specimen sequenced was PBMCs. These receptors were taken from a woman aged 35 to 49 in good health. Some clones in this sample may be carry-over from other donors' samples.

The rearrangement joins TRBV28 to TRBJ2-7; no definite D call. CDR1 and CDR2 from the germline V gene are MDHEN and SYDVKM. V lost 6 bases, J lost 3 bases, and 12 bases lay in between. The CDR3 is 13 residues long. The CDR3 bases are TGTGCCAGCAGCCCCCGGATTTACTACGAGCAGTACTTC. This translates into CASSPRIYYEQYF.

The chain is built from TRBV20-1 and TRBJ1-4, with D hard to call. CDR3 length: 11 residues. Trimming took off 3 bases at V and 8 bases at J, with 7 bases between the two ends. Germline V lookup: CDR1 DFQATT, CDR2 SNEGSKA (reference sequence). CDR3 sequence: CSARAGEKLFF. DNA for the CDR3: TGCAGTGCTAGGGCTGGGGAAAAACTGTTTTTT.

This clone was detected ten times or more. The chain is built from TRBV2 and TRBJ2-7; tentative D call: TRBD1 (6 bases). V was pared by 2 bases and J by 9 bases, with 11 bases between. The CDR3 spans 12 residues. Germline V CDR1 and CDR2: SNHLY, FYNNEI. Here the CDR3 DNA reads TGTGCCAGCAGTGAAACAGGGACCGGGCAGTACTTC. Protein: CASSETGTGQYF. Full variable domain (remainder filled in from reference TRBV2 and TRBJ2-7): EPEVTQTPSHQVTQMGQEVILRCVPISNHLYFYWYRQILGQKVEFLVSFYNNEISEKSEIFDDQFSVERPDGSNFTLKIRSTKLEDSAMYFCASSETGTGQYFGPGTRLTVT.

The chain has TRBV28 and TRBJ1-4; TRBD1 agrees at 7 bases. The ends lost 3 bases at V and 5 bases at J; junction bases unmatched: 6. Germline V CDR1 and CDR2: MDHEN, SYDVKM. The CDR3 is 15 residues long. The CDR3 bases are TGTGCCAGCAGTTTCCGCGCAGGGGGGAATGAAAAACTGTTTTTT. This translates into CASSFRAGGNEKLFF.

The chain is built from TRBV4-2 and TRBJ1-1; no reliable D call. The CDR3 sequence is 14 residues long. Trimming took 5 bases from V and 4 from J, leaving 14 bases between them. CDR1 and CDR2 (germline): LGHNA, YNFKEQ. The CDR3 bases are TGTGCCAGCAGCAGGACTGGGTGGGTCACTGAAGCTTTCTTT. Its translation: CASSRTGWVTEAFF.

This clone has more than one count but fewer than ten. The DNA of the CDR3 is TGTGCCAGCAGCTTAGAGCAGGGCCCTTGGGGCTACACCTTC. As protein: CASSLEQGPWGYTF. The chain joins TRBV7-2 to TRBJ1-2, with a tentative D call TRBD1 (5 bases). The CDR3 totals 14 residues. The germline V gene has CDR1 SGHTA and CDR2 FQGNSA. The V gene lost 1 base and the J gene lost 8 bases, with 14 bases spanning the gap.

The genes are TRBV19 and TRBJ1-1, with a possible D match to TRBD1 (5 bases). The CDR3 consists of 21 residues. The germline CDR1 and CDR2 sequences are LNHDA and SQIVND (reference sequence). Between the trimmed V and J ends, which lost 0 bases and 0 bases, there was a span of 26 bases. The CDR3, as DNA: TGTGCCAGTAGTATAGAGCTACTCGACAGTTCAGTTCTCCTCATGAACACTGAAGCTTTCTTT. Translation gives CASSIELLDSSVLLMNTEAFF. The variable domain in full, completed from reference TRBV19 and TRBJ1-1, reads DGGITQSPKYLFRKEGQNVTLSCEQNLNHDAMYWYRQDPGQGLRLIYYSQIVNDFQKGDIAEGYSVSREKKESFPLTVTSAQKNPTAFYLCASSIELLDSSVLLMNTEAFFGQGTRLTVV.

This clone was seen just once. The rearrangement joins TRBV11-2 to TRBJ1-1, with D possibly TRBD1 on 6 matching bases. The CDR3 sequence is 14 residues long. The V and J ends lost 3 bases and 4 bases respectively, with 12 bases between them. Germline V lookup: CDR1 SGHAT, CDR2 FQNNGV. The DNA for the CDR3 is TGTGCCAGCAGCTTGCAGGGGACGACCACTGAAGCTTTCTTT. Amino acid sequence: CASSLQGTTTEAFF.

This sequence joins TRBV5-4 and TRBJ2-7, with D possibly matching TRBD2 (6 bases). Germline loops: CDR1 SGHNT, CDR2 YYREEE (reference sequence). The CDR3 has 15 amino acids. With 4 bases removed from V and 0 bases from J, the gap between germline ends came to 14 bases. CDR3 loop: CASSGGTADSYEQYF. CDR3 sequence (DNA): TGTGCCAGCAGCGGCGGGACTGCCGACTCCTACGAGCAGTACTTC.

This chain connects TRBV4-3 to TRBJ2-1; 14 positions agree with TRBD2. The CDR3 is made up of 16 amino acids. J was trimmed by 7 bases and V by 0 bases; bases with no gene match: 2. Germline CDR1 LGHNA, CDR2 YSLEER. The CDR3 here is CASSQDGTSGGNEQFF. CDR3 nucleotide sequence: TGCGCCAGCAGCCAAGATGGGACTAGCGGGGGAAATGAGCAGTTCTTC.

This clone was counted only a few times. In the same sample, other DNA sequences code for this CDR3. The chain recombines TRBV11-3 with TRBJ2-3; D ambiguous. Deletions cut 0 bases from V and 6 bases from J, with 4 bases between. This CDR3 contains 12 residues. The germline V gene has CDR1 SGHNT and CDR2 YENEEA. CDR3 nucleotide sequence: TGTGCCAGCAGCTTAGATCGGGATACGCAGTATTTT. This translates into CASSLDRDTQYF.

The chain links TRBV6-6 to TRBJ2-3; TRBD2 agrees at 8 bases. Germline CDR1 reads MNHNY; CDR2 reads SVGAGI (reference sequence). This CDR3 comprises 16 residues. With V trimmed by 7 bases and J by 4 bases, 13 bases remained unmatched. DNA of the CDR3: TGTGCCAGCACCCGGAACTTCGGACTAGCTCCAGATACGCAGTATTTT. Translated, it gives CASTRNFGLAPDTQYF.

The genes are TRBV6-5 and TRBJ2-7; D is possibly TRBD1 (5 bases). V lost 2 bases to trimming and J lost 3 bases, with 11 bases between them. The CDR3 is 14 amino acids. Per germline, CDR1 MNHEY and CDR2 SVGAGI. CDR3 coding DNA: TGTGCCAGCAGTTACGGCAGGGTAGGCTACGAGCAGTACTTC. Protein: CASSYGRVGYEQYF.

The V call is TRBV19, the J call TRBJ1-1, with a tentative D call TRBD1 (5 bases). V was trimmed by 11 bases and J by 4 bases, leaving 17 bases between them. Per the germline V gene, CDR1 is LNHDA and CDR2 is SQIVND (reference sequence). The CDR3 totals 13 residues. Written as DNA, the CDR3 is TGTGCCTCCTCCAGAACGCAGGGCACTGAAGCTTTCTTT. Its protein is CASSRTQGTEAFF.

The chain is built from TRBV6-5 and TRBJ2-1, with 9 bases that match TRBD2. This CDR3 contains 15 residues. J gave up 3 bases and V 6 bases, and 6 bases lay outside the gene matches. Germline lookup yields CDR1 MNHEY and CDR2 SVGAGI. The CDR3 protein is CASRPALAGYNEQFF. CDR3 in DNA: TGTGCCAGCAGACCTGCACTAGCGGGCTACAATGAGCAGTTCTTC.

The J gene is TRBJ1-1, the V gene TRBV9, with D uncertain. The length of the CDR3 is 14 residues. The V end lost 4 bases, the J end lost 4 bases, and 14 bases lay between the germline ends. Germline loops: CDR1 SGDLS, CDR2 YYNGEE. CDR3 DNA: TGTGCCAGCAGCCCCGGTCCGTCTGGCACTGAAGCTTTCTTT. Translation gives CASSPGPSGTEAFF.

This chain uses TRBV20-1 with TRBJ2-7; D is unclear. Trimming took 6 bases from V and 4 from J, leaving 4 bases between them. The CDR3 totals 9 residues. CDR1 is DFQATT, CDR2 SNEGSKA, per germline (reference sequence). For the CDR3, the DNA is TGCAGTGCCGGATACGAGCAGTACTTC. The encoded protein is CSAGYEQYF.

V usage is TRBV7-9 and J usage is TRBJ2-2; TRBD2 aligns across 7 bases. The V gene's germline CDR1 is SEHNR and CDR2 FQNEAQ (reference sequence). CDR3 length equals 16 residues. With 5 bases clipped from V and 5 bases from J, the junction kept 11 bases outside the gene matches. CDR3 protein: CASSLGEGGWTGELFF. The CDR3 DNA sequence: TGTGCCAGCAGCCTAGGGGAGGGAGGATGGACCGGGGAGCTGTTTTTT.

This clone was seen just once. This sequence joins TRBV5-4 and TRBJ2-4, with TRBD2 identical over 8 bases. Germline CDR1 and CDR2: SGHNT and YYREEE (reference sequence). Trimming removed 5 bases from V and 6 bases from J; junction bases left unmatched: 7. The CDR3 spans 14 residues. CDR3 loop: CASSSAGDGNIQYF. CDR3 nucleotides: TGTGCCAGCAGTTCAGCGGGAGACGGAAACATTCAGTACTTC.

This clone was seen only a few times. The rearrangement uses TRBV4-1 and TRBJ2-3; 10 bases map to TRBD2. The V segment lost 7 bases and the J segment 0 bases; nucleotides outside the gene matches: 10. Per germline, CDR1 MGHRA and CDR2 YSYEKL. The CDR3 is 17 amino acids. The CDR3 loop is CASKQIGLAASTDTQYF. CDR3 DNA sequence: TGCGCCAGCAAACAGATTGGACTAGCGGCTAGCACAGATACGCAGTATTTT.

The rearrangement uses TRBV27 and TRBJ1-1; D call uncertain. Germline V gives CDR1 MNHEY, CDR2 SMNVEV (reference sequence). The germline V and J ends were trimmed by 2 bases and 0 bases, with 4 bases remaining between them. The CDR3 runs 13 residues. The DNA for the CDR3 is TGTGCCAGCAGTTTAGGAATGAACACTGAAGCTTTCTTT. This gives the protein CASSLGMNTEAFF.

The chain carries TRBV18 and TRBJ2-7; 7 nucleotides agree with TRBD1. The length of the CDR3 is 14 residues. J lost 2 bases, V lost 6 bases, and 7 bases had no gene match. Germline loops: CDR1 KGHSH, CDR2 LQKENI. In DNA form, the CDR3 reads TGTGCCAGCTCGCCTTGGGACAGAACCTACGAGCAGTACTTC. It yields the protein CASSPWDRTYEQYF.

The genes are TRBV11-2 and TRBJ2-1, with 9 bases identical to TRBD2. Germline trimming cut 1 base from V and 3 bases from J; bases unmatched to any gene: 7. This CDR3 spans 17 amino acids. Per germline, CDR1 SGHAT and CDR2 FQNNGV. The CDR3 DNA reads TGTGCCAGCAGCTTAGTTGTGACTAGCGGCAACTACAATGAGCAGTTCTTC. It translates to CASSLVVTSGNYNEQFF. The full variable domain, rest sourced from reference TRBV11-2 and TRBJ2-1, is EAGVAQSPRYKIIEKRQSVAFWCNPISGHATLYWYQQILGQGPKLLIQFQNNGVVDDSQLPKDRFSAERLKGVDSTLKIQPAKLEDSAVYLCASSLVVTSGNYNEQFFGPGTRLTVL.